This TCR beta chain was sequenced during a study of T cell responses to AZD1222 COVID-19 vaccine. Germline CDR1 reads SGHTA; CDR2 reads FQGNSA. The ends were cut back, 0 bases at V and 3 bases at J, with 6 bases in the middle. The CDR3 sequence is 13 residues long. Assay used: immunoSEQ multiplex PCR; TCRdb lists only in-frame clones, some missing. Among about 100,000 clones, around 87% were seen once, and the ten largest hold around 3.8%. A remark on this clone: Its specificity is not known.

Notes on the study in general: The sample set comprised mostly white British donors with more females, and clonal diversity was possibly underestimated. The number of AZD1222 recipients seropositive at baseline was only five to seven.

The input for sequencing was peripheral blood, taken on day 0 of MenACWY control vaccination. The rearrangement joins TRBV7-2 to TRBJ2-7; D call uncertain. This clonotype originated in an adult in good health. In DNA form, the CDR3 reads TGTGCCAGCAGCTTAGCGCAAAGCTACGAGCAGTACTTC. This gives the protein CASSLAQSYEQYF.